This T cell receptor beta chain was found in a study of HIV-infected children after antiretroviral therapy interruption. Treatment described: PENTA 11 planned treatment interruption arm or continuous ART arm. This clonotype was detected only a few times. Unique molecular identifiers were included in an RNA-based 3' RACE TCR library. TCRdb re-analysed the 3' RACE reads in MiXCR, keeping a single row per CDR3 protein. The sample comprises 45,000 to 50,000 distinct CDR3 sequences, 4.3% of which are singletons, and about 0.71% rests with the top ten. The germline CDR1 and CDR2 sequences are SGHAT and FQNNGV. With 3 bases removed from V and 5 bases from J, the gap between germline ends came to 19 bases. The CDR3 contains 17 residues.

This sequence was found in a pool of human donors with HIV. The sequencing used CD45RA+ CD4+ T cells from PBMCs, pooled from several time points, collected from a donor given antiretroviral therapy, either interrupted or continuous. Regarding subset: naive CD4+ CD45RA+ CD45RO- T cells. This rearrangement joins TRBV11-2 to TRBJ2-2; D unresolved. CDR3 coding DNA: TGTGCCAGCAGCTTGGCCAAAGGGCCTACTTCTACCGGGGAGCTGTTTTTT. As protein: CASSLAKGPTSTGELFF.